This entry features one T cell receptor (beta chain) sequence. The antigen is unknown. This entry belongs to a study of cytomegalovirus exposure and HLA in healthy donors. J lost 1 base, V lost 2 bases, and 2 bases had no gene match. Germline-derived CDR1 and CDR2 are SGHNT and YENEEA. The CDR3 sequence is 15 residues long. Points from the study as a whole: Reports state that TCR beta sequences accurately predicted most subjects' HLA-A and HLA-B alleles.

The primer mix had 60 Vbeta and 13 Jbeta primers. Profiling relied on immunoSEQ multiplex PCR, and the TCRdb table lists in-frame clones only, not all of them. Seen here are 100,000 to 150,000 clones, roughly three quarters observed once, and the top ten hold approximately 1.6%. The TCR originated in a woman younger than 35 in good health and CMV-seronegative. The chain carries TRBV11-3 and TRBJ2-1; 7 nucleotides line up with TRBD2. The specimen sequenced was PBMCs. The CDR3 nucleotides are TGTGCCAGCAGCTTAACGGGAGGTTCCTACAATGAGCAGTTCTTC. Amino acid sequence: CASSLTGGSYNEQFF.